The 14 T cell receptor beta chains below were found in one sample sequenced in a study of cytotoxic CD8 clonotypes in ibrutinib-treated CLL. Measured with immunoSEQ multiplex PCR; TCRdb has only the in-frame clones, and not every one. The repertoire holds about 150,000 clones, with 79% as singletons. Sequenced here: PBMCs, sampled after 12 months of ibrutinib treatment. Source of these receptors: a human donor with chronic lymphocytic leukemia.

The chain couples TRBV7-6 to TRBJ2-3; D is ambiguous. Between the trimmed V and J ends, which lost 5 bases and 1 base, there was a span of 13 bases. This CDR3 is built from 15 residues. Per germline, CDR1 SGHVS and CDR2 FNYEAQ. CDR3 in amino acids: CASSRFGVGTDTQYF. CDR3 DNA: TGTGCCAGCAGCCGATTTGGGGTTGGCACAGATACGCAGTATTTT.

The chain combines TRBV27 with TRBJ2-7, with no clear D. The CDR3 extends over 11 amino acids. V lost 5 bases, J lost 6 bases, and 8 bases lay in between. Germline V gives CDR1 MNHEY, CDR2 SMNVEV (reference sequence). Here the CDR3 reads CASSPPCEQYF. The CDR3 nucleotides are TGTGCCAGCAGTCCACCGTGCGAGCAGTACTTC.

The chain carries TRBV7-2 and TRBJ2-7; 12 bases fit TRBD2. V lost 4 bases and J lost 7; bases outside the gene matches: 5. The CDR3 spans 14 residues. The germline CDR1 and CDR2 sequences are SGHTA and FQGNSA. The CDR3 coding sequence is TGTGCCAGCAGCTCCCTAGCGGGAGGGTTTGAGCAGTACTTC. Its translation is CASSSLAGGFEQYF. The full variable domain, in which reference TRBV7-2 and TRBJ2-7 provide the parts outside the CDR3, is GAGVSQSPSNKVTEKGKDVELRCDPISGHTALYWYRQSLGQGLEFLIYFQGNSAPDKSGLPSDRFSAERTGGSVSTLTIQRTQQEDSAVYLCASSSLAGGFEQYFGPGTRLTVT.

This clone was seen a few times. The chain carries TRBV28 and TRBJ1-2; D might be TRBD1 (6 bases). The CDR3 totals 12 residues. Germline V gives CDR1 MDHEN, CDR2 SYDVKM. CDR3 bases: TGTGCAGGGGGAGACTCGACCTATGGCTACACCTTC. As protein: CAGGDSTYGYTF.

J is TRBJ2-7 and V is TRBV18, with a weak D call TRBD2 (5 bases). CDR1 KGHSH and CDR2 LQKENI come from the germline V gene. The CDR3 contains 14 residues. The V gene lost 0 bases and the J gene lost 1 base, with 7 bases spanning the gap. Written as DNA, the CDR3 is TGTGCCAGCTCACCACCTAGCGCTTCCTACGAGCAGTACTTC. Its translation: CASSPPSASYEQYF.

The chain has TRBV19 and TRBJ2-1, with TRBD2 matching over 9 bases. Germline assignment: CDR1 LNHDA and CDR2 SQIVND (reference sequence). The V segment lost 3 bases and the J segment 8 bases; nucleotides outside the gene matches: 8. This CDR3 has 15 amino acids. CDR3 in amino acids: CASSIASGINHEQFF. The CDR3 DNA sequence: TGTGCCAGTAGTATTGCTAGCGGGATTAATCATGAGCAGTTCTTC.

This clone was seen more than once but under ten times. V is TRBV6-1 and J is TRBJ2-1; the match to TRBD1 covers 7 bases. Germline V gives CDR1 MNHNS, CDR2 SASEGT. The CDR3 runs 11 residues. Trimming at V came to 7 bases and at J to 9 bases, leaving 3 bases not matched to a gene. CDR3 bases: TGTGCCAGCACCAGGGGGTTTGAGCAGTTCTTC. Protein sequence: CASTRGFEQFF.

The sample holds a few counts of this clone. This chain uses TRBV6-1 with TRBJ2-1; possibly TRBD2 for D (6 bases). Germline CDR1 is MNHNS and CDR2 is SASEGT. This CDR3 spans 14 amino acids. The V end lost 2 bases, the J end lost 7 bases, and 12 bases lay between the germline ends. The CDR3 reads CASSENAGRNEQFF. For the CDR3, the DNA is TGTGCCAGCAGTGAAAACGCAGGGAGGAATGAGCAGTTCTTC.

The rearrangement joins TRBV4-3 to TRBJ2-7; 8 positions agree with TRBD1. CDR1 LGHNA and CDR2 YSLEER come from the germline V gene. The V segment lost 2 bases and the J segment 6 bases; nucleotides outside the gene matches: 6. This CDR3 is 14 amino acids long. The CDR3 reads CASSQPGQVSEQYF. CDR3 in DNA: TGCGCCAGCAGCCAACCGGGACAGGTTTCCGAGCAGTACTTC.

This clone is a singleton in its sample. The CDR3 DNA reads TGTGCCAGCAGTCAGGGTTCAACTAATGAAAAACTGTTTTTT. Protein sequence: CASSQGSTNEKLFF. The chain links TRBV6-5 to TRBJ1-4, with D possibly matching TRBD1 (5 bases). Deletions cut 5 bases from V and 0 bases from J, with 7 bases between. The CDR3 consists of 14 residues. The germline V gene has CDR1 MNHEY and CDR2 SVGAGI.

The chain recombines TRBV6-6 with TRBJ2-7; TRBD2 might be the D (5 bases). V was trimmed by 2 bases and J by 6 bases, leaving 17 bases between them. The CDR3 is 15 residues long. Germline CDR1 is MNHNY and CDR2 is SVGAGI (reference sequence). The CDR3 DNA is TGTGCCAGCAGTTACCCCGACACGGGAATGGGCGAGCAGTACTTC. Translated, it gives CASSYPDTGMGEQYF.

This clone was recorded only once. V is TRBV7-2 and J is TRBJ2-6; 7 positions match TRBD2. The CDR3 loop spans 17 amino acids. Germline V gene data show CDR1 as SGHTA and CDR2 as FQGNSA. Trimming cost V 5 bases and J 2 bases; bases outside gene matches: 9. The CDR3 bases are TGTGCCAGCAGCCTGGGAGTTGGGGGGGCTGGGGCCAACGTCCTGACTTTC. As protein: CASSLGVGGAGANVLTF.

This clone was seen a few times. The V gene is TRBV25-1, the J gene TRBJ2-7; D is ambiguous. V was shortened by 5 bases and J by 1 base, with 9 bases between the two germline ends. Germline CDR1 is MGHDK and CDR2 is SYGVNS. The CDR3 is 13 amino acids. CDR3 residues: CASSWASSYEQYF. The CDR3 region has the DNA TGTGCCAGCAGTTGGGCCTCTTCCTACGAGCAGTACTTC.

The J gene is TRBJ2-7, the V gene TRBV2, with D possibly being TRBD2 (5 bases). The CDR3 covers 15 residues. The germline V and J ends were trimmed by 6 bases and 3 bases, with 18 bases remaining between them. Germline CDR1 reads SNHLY; CDR2 reads FYNNEI. The CDR3 region is CASREDRGNYYEQYF. The DNA of the CDR3 is TGTGCCAGCAGGGAGGACCGAGGGAACTACTACGAGCAGTACTTC.